The 19 T cell receptor beta chains below all came from one sample that was sequenced in a study of CD8 T cells in ankylosing spondylitis. In TCRdb, the 5' RACE reads were re-called with MiXCR into one record per CDR3 protein. The sample consists of 670,000 or so distinct CDR3 sequences, roughly 19% of them appearing once. Overall study results and limits: Made up of about eight highly homologous variants, a TCR beta motif appeared characteristic of ankylosing spondylitis blood.

Their recognized antigens are unknown. Specimen: blood, either unsorted or a sorted T cell fraction (not recorded which). These receptors were collected from a male donor with ankylosing spondylitis.

This clonotype was detected only a few times. This chain uses TRBV5-1 with TRBJ2-1; no definite D call. This CDR3 comprises 15 residues. With 4 bases removed from V and 3 bases from J, the gap between germline ends came to 14 bases. Germline-derived CDR1 and CDR2 are SGHRS and YFSETQ. In DNA, the CDR3 is TGCGCCAGCAGCCCGCGGCCTAAGGACTACAATGAGCAGTTCTTC. Residues: CASSPRPKDYNEQFF.

CDR3: CASSQGSYNTGELFF. Here the CDR3 DNA reads TGTGCCAGCAGCCAAGGTAGCTACAACACCGGGGAGCTGTTTTTT. The V call is TRBV3-1, the J call TRBJ2-2; D not resolved. The length of the CDR3 is 15 residues. The germline V gene encodes CDR1 LGHDT and CDR2 YNNKEL (reference sequence). Trimming removed 1 base from V and 2 bases from J, with 8 bases in between.

CDR3 in amino acids: CASSDTQGLGYTF. The CDR3 DNA sequence: TGTGCCAGCAGCGATACCCAGGGCCTTGGCTACACCTTC. This chain connects TRBV6-1 to TRBJ1-2, with D perhaps TRBD1 (5 bases). The CDR3 extends over 13 amino acids. Looked up from germline, CDR1 is MNHNS and CDR2 is SASEGT. V gave up 6 bases and J gave up 7 bases, with 15 bases separating them.

The rearrangement uses TRBV6-1 and TRBJ1-4, with unresolved D. Trimming took off 2 bases at V and 7 bases at J, with 8 bases between the two ends. This CDR3 spans 13 amino acids. Germline V gives CDR1 MNHNS, CDR2 SASEGT. CDR3 protein: CASSERAIEKLFF. The CDR3 DNA reads as TGTGCCAGCAGTGAAAGGGCGATTGAAAAACTGTTTTTT.

This clonotype was counted ten times or more. The junction differs from germline at one of its ends, possibly a read error. The chain uses TRBV5-1 and TRBJ2-7, with D possibly TRBD2 on 5 matching bases. The germline gives CDR1 SGHRS, CDR2 YFSETQ. The CDR3 is made up of 15 amino acids. CDR3 sequence (DNA): TGTGCCAGCAGTTTGGGGAGTGGGTCCTCCTACGAGCAGTACTTC. Its protein is CASSLGSGSSYEQYF.

The chain couples TRBV7-3 to TRBJ1-4, with 9 bases identical to TRBD1. Germline V lookup: CDR1 SGHTA, CDR2 FQGTGA. Trimming at V came to 7 bases and at J to 1 base, leaving 16 bases not matched to a gene. This CDR3 has 19 residues. The CDR3 region is CASTPGVWGQGLTNEKLFF. As DNA, the CDR3 is TGTGCCAGCACCCCTGGTGTGTGGGGACAGGGTCTAACTAATGAAAAACTGTTTTTT. The whole variable domain, remainder taken from reference TRBV7-3 and TRBJ1-4, is GAGVSQTPSNKVTEKGKYVELRCDPISGHTALYWYRQSLGQGPEFLIYFQGTGAADDSGLPNDRFFAVRPEGSVSTLKIQRTERGDSAVYLCASTPGVWGQGLTNEKLFFGSGTQLSVL.

A few counts support this clonotype. This rearrangement joins TRBV27 to TRBJ2-5, with D tentatively TRBD1 or TRBD2 (6 bases each). V lost 4 bases and J 0 bases, leaving 15 bases between the germline ends. The germline CDR1 and CDR2 sequences are MNHEY and SMNVEV (reference sequence). This CDR3 spans 16 amino acids. This CDR3 reads CASSWVGGSNQETQYF. The DNA of the CDR3 is TGTGCCAGCAGTTGGGTCGGGGGCAGCAACCAAGAGACCCAGTACTTC.

This clonotype was picked up a small number of times. J is TRBJ1-1 and V is TRBV9; D is unclear. Germline assignment: CDR1 SGDLS and CDR2 YYNGEE. The CDR3 is 14 amino acids. V shed 0 bases and J shed 1 base, with 7 bases lying between them. CDR3 sequence reads: CASSVEGPNTEAFF. The CDR3 coding sequence is TGTGCCAGCAGCGTAGAAGGACCGAACACTGAAGCTTTCTTT.

The sample holds a few counts of this clonotype. Here the CDR3 reads CASSRKAGATDYGYTF. CDR3 DNA sequence: TGCGCCAGCAGCCGAAAAGCGGGGGCAACGGACTATGGCTACACCTTC. The chain is built from TRBV4-1 and TRBJ1-2, with D perhaps TRBD1 (6 bases). This CDR3 comprises 16 residues. Germline V lookup: CDR1 MGHRA, CDR2 YSYEKL. V was cut by 4 bases and J by 3 bases, with 18 bases left in between.

The CDR3 DNA follows: TGCGCCAGCAGCCAACGGACGATCTGGTCGGACACTGAAGCTTTCTTT. Translation gives CASSQRTIWSDTEAFF. V and J are TRBV4-1 and TRBJ1-1; D gene uncertain. V was clipped by 2 bases and J by 3 bases, with 16 bases between them. The CDR3 is made up of 16 amino acids. Germline V gene sequence: CDR1 MGHRA, CDR2 YSYEKL.

The CDR3 loop is CAWTKTGSYYGYTF. The CDR3, as DNA: TGTGCCTGGACTAAGACAGGGAGTTACTATGGCTACACCTTC. This sequence joins TRBV30 and TRBJ1-2; 7 positions match TRBD1. V lost 4 bases, J lost 3 bases, and 8 bases stayed unmatched. This CDR3 has 14 residues. The V gene's germline CDR1 is GTSNPN and CDR2 SVGIG (reference sequence).

There are many counts of this clonotype. The chain is built from TRBV6-5 and TRBJ2-1, with D perhaps matching TRBD2 (6 bases). The CDR3 runs to 11 residues. Trimming pared 7 bases from V and 7 bases from J, leaving 8 bases between. The germline gives CDR1 MNHEY, CDR2 SVGAGI. CDR3 nucleotides: TGTGCCAGCACCCGGGGGAATGAGCAGTTCTTC. Protein product: CASTRGNEQFF.

The chain carries TRBV2 and TRBJ1-2; 9 bases fit TRBD1. Germline V gives CDR1 SNHLY, CDR2 FYNNEI. CDR3 length: 14 amino acids. Losses at the gene ends were 6 bases for V and 5 bases for J; bases not matched to a gene: 7. The chain's CDR3 is CASRSGQGRYGYTF. CDR3 DNA sequence: TGTGCCAGCAGATCCGGACAGGGGCGTTATGGCTACACCTTC.

This clonotype appeared a few times. The chain has TRBV24-1 and TRBJ1-3; TRBD1 is a possible D gene (5 bases). Trimming shortened V by 1 base and J by 8 bases, and 17 bases separated the two germline ends. This CDR3 contains 16 residues. The germline V gene has CDR1 KGHDR and CDR2 SFDVKD. DNA of the CDR3: TGTGCCACCAGTGATTTCGGGCGAGGGGCAAAAGACACCATATATTTT. This sequence encodes CATSDFGRGAKDTIYF.

This clonotype was picked up many times. The chain couples TRBV29-1 to TRBJ1-2; 8 bases line up with TRBD1. Germline CDR1 SQVTM, CDR2 ANQGSEA. V shed 4 bases, J shed 3 bases, and the junction held 4 bases outside the gene matches. CDR3 length: 13 amino acids. The chain's CDR3 is CSVGNRGDYGYTF. As DNA, the CDR3 is TGCAGCGTTGGGAACAGGGGGGACTATGGCTACACCTTC.

The chain carries TRBV5-8 and TRBJ1-2, with D uncertain. V lost 3 bases to trimming and J lost 6 bases, with 18 bases between them. This CDR3 spans 15 amino acids. From germline, CDR1 is SGHTS and CDR2 YDEGEE. The CDR3 nucleotides are TGTGCCAGCAGCTCTTGGCCCCGGGAGGGAGATGGCTACACCTTC. Protein product: CASSSWPREGDGYTF.

The V call is TRBV20-1, the J call TRBJ1-1, with 7 bases that match TRBD1. The V gene's germline CDR1 is DFQATT and CDR2 SNEGSKA (reference sequence). With V trimmed by 0 bases and J by 4 bases, 14 bases remained unmatched. The CDR3 has 17 residues. CDR3 DNA sequence: TGCAGTGCTAGAGATAGGTCCAGGGGGACCTCACTCACTGAAGCTTTCTTT. Its protein is CSARDRSRGTSLTEAFF.

The table lists this clonotype with a few counts. The chain is built from TRBV20-1 and TRBJ2-1, with D hard to call. This CDR3 region has 15 residues. Germline V gene data show CDR1 as DFQATT and CDR2 as SNEGSKA (reference sequence). The V end lost 6 bases, the J end lost 0 bases, and 15 bases lay between the germline ends. The CDR3 loop reads CSAGVGMSSYNEQFF. The DNA of the CDR3 is TGCAGTGCGGGTGTGGGGATGAGCTCCTACAATGAGCAGTTCTTC.

The CDR3 DNA is TGCAGCGTTGAAGGTGATTGGGACTATGGCTACACCTTC. Its translation is CSVEGDWDYGYTF. The chain is built from TRBV29-1 and TRBJ1-2; D is undetermined. V lost 1 base and J lost 3, with 9 bases in between. Germline V gives CDR1 SQVTM, CDR2 ANQGSEA. The CDR3 has 13 amino acids.